This TCR beta chain was profiled in a study of regulatory T cells in long-lasting Graves disease. This clonotype has only a few counts. Its antigen remains unidentified. Time point described: newly diagnosed GD, antithyroid drugs for less than 3 months. Extracted PBMC RNA gave rise to the TCR library. Researchers made TCR beta libraries by using iRepertoire HTBI primers and running Arm-PCR on CDR3 regions. TCRdb re-derived calls from the multiplex PCR reads in MiXCR, one entry per CDR3 protein. The table has about 310,000 distinct CDR3 sequences, 15% to 20% seen once; the top ten hold about two fifths. Study-wide results and limits: Possibly, accuracy suffered from the small sample size. Exclusively peripheral blood, rather than thyroid tissue, was studied. Patients whose Graves' disease persisted exhibited lower TCR diversity than those newly diagnosed.

This material consisted of peripheral blood mononuclear cells (PBMCs), taken at new diagnosis, from a patient treated with antithyroid drugs. The source is a female donor with Graves disease.

The CDR3: CSAQPGRQGDYEQYF. CDR3 in DNA: TGCAGTGCGCAACCTGGGAGGCAGGGAGACTACGAGCAGTACTTC. The rearrangement links TRBV20-1 to TRBJ2-7, with D possibly being TRBD2 (6 bases). The CDR3 has 15 residues. Germline CDR1 and CDR2: DFQATT and SNEGSKA (reference sequence). V was shortened by 6 bases and J by 3 bases, with 21 bases between the two germline ends.